These 22 T cell receptor beta chains were all obtained from the same sample, sequenced in a study of T cell repertoires in cytomegalovirus infection. Via MiXCR, TCRdb re-called the reads, giving one row per CDR3 protein. Here the sample spans fewer than 350,000 distinct CDR3 sequences, around 9.5% being singletons. The sample taken for sequencing was PBMCs. The receptors derive from a human donor in good health (CMV status not recorded). Some clones in this sample may be carry-over from other donors' samples.

The chain uses TRBV19 and TRBJ2-1; perhaps TRBD2 as D (5 bases). CDR3 length: 14 amino acids. V shed 6 bases and J shed 2 bases, with 11 bases lying between them. Germline CDR1 reads LNHDA; CDR2 reads SQIVND (reference sequence). In DNA form, the CDR3 reads TGTGCCAGTAGGCGGGCAGCACCCTACAATGAGCAGTTCTTC. Amino acid sequence: CASRRAAPYNEQFF. The variable domain in full, with the rest retrieved from reference TRBV19 and TRBJ2-1, is DGGITQSPKYLFRKEGQNVTLSCEQNLNHDAMYWYRQDPGQGLRLIYYSQIVNDFQKGDIAEGYSVSREKKESFPLTVTSAQKNPTAFYLCASRRAAPYNEQFFGPGTRLTVL.

The chain recombines TRBV12-3 or TRBV12-4 with TRBJ1-5; the match to TRBD1 covers 7 bases. The CDR3 sequence is 17 residues long. V dropped 3 bases and J dropped 7; count of bases not matched to a gene: 15. This CDR3 reads CASSLDLQGSGHQPQHF. The CDR3 DNA reads TGTGCCAGCAGTTTGGATCTACAGGGGAGTGGGCACCAGCCCCAGCATTTT.

The V call is TRBV12-3 or TRBV12-4, the J call TRBJ1-2; possibly TRBD1 for D (6 bases). The CDR3 runs 14 residues. V dropped 6 bases and J dropped 2 bases, with 13 bases sitting between them. This chain's CDR3 is CASRLRGSNYGYTF. CDR3 coding DNA: TGTGCCAGCAGGCTAAGGGGGTCCAACTATGGCTACACCTTC.

This clonotype was seen at least ten times. The genes are TRBV19 and TRBJ2-1; TRBD2 matches 13 bases. The CDR3 sequence is 17 residues long. Germline lookup yields CDR1 LNHDA and CDR2 SQIVND (reference sequence). After removal of 3 bases from V and 8 bases from J, the junction contained 10 bases not matched to a gene. The CDR3 spells CASSMVSGLAGRDEQFF. The CDR3 DNA reads as TGTGCCAGTAGTATGGTTTCGGGACTAGCGGGAAGGGATGAGCAGTTCTTC.

The chain combines TRBV24-1 with TRBJ2-2; unclear D gene. The length of the CDR3 is 15 residues. The V gene lost 3 bases and the J gene lost 0 bases, with 7 bases spanning the gap. From germline, CDR1 is KGHDR and CDR2 SFDVKD. The CDR3 region has the DNA TGTGCCACCAGTGATCGGGCGGCGAACACCGGGGAGCTGTTTTTT. Encoded protein: CATSDRAANTGELFF.

The table lists this clonotype with many counts. The chain employs TRBV5-4 and TRBJ2-3, with 9 bases aligning to TRBD2. The CDR3 has 14 residues. V lost 1 base to trimming and J lost 5 bases; unmatched junction nucleotides: 2. The V gene's germline CDR1 is SGHNT and CDR2 YYREEE (reference sequence). The CDR3 here is CASSLQLAGDTQYF. In DNA form, the CDR3 reads TGTGCCAGCAGCTTGCAACTAGCGGGAGATACGCAGTATTTT.

Many counts were recorded for this clonotype. This rearrangement joins TRBV28 to TRBJ2-1; no clear D. V was pared by 6 bases and J by 1 base, with 13 bases between. The CDR3 has 15 amino acids. The germline V gene encodes CDR1 MDHEN and CDR2 SYDVKM. CDR3 loop: CASRVQPRSYNEQFF. The CDR3 nucleotides are TGTGCCAGCAGGGTCCAGCCCCGATCCTACAATGAGCAGTTCTTC.

This clonotype was recorded many times. The J gene is TRBJ1-2, the V gene TRBV7-2; weak D call: TRBD1 (6 bases). Trimming took 3 bases from V and 6 from J, leaving 11 bases between them. In germline, CDR1 is SGHTA, CDR2 FQGNSA. This CDR3 is 13 amino acids long. CDR3 sequence (DNA): TGTGCCAGCAGCTTCCGACAGGTCGATGGCTACACCTTC. Amino acid sequence: CASSFRQVDGYTF.

In its sample, this clonotype was seen many times. This chain links TRBV5-6 with TRBJ2-3, with 14 bases that match TRBD2. The CDR3 totals 17 residues. The V segment lost 4 bases and the J segment 3 bases; nucleotides outside the gene matches: 7. Looked up from germline, CDR1 is SGHDT and CDR2 is YYEEEE. CDR3 sequence reads: CASSLRLAGGRTDTQYF. The CDR3 DNA reads as TGTGCCAGCAGCCTCCGACTAGCGGGGGGGCGAACAGATACGCAGTATTTT.

This clonotype has at least ten counts. V and J are TRBV19 and TRBJ2-1; D is possibly TRBD2 (6 bases). Trimming took off 6 bases at V and 2 bases at J, with 14 bases between the two ends. Germline-derived CDR1 and CDR2 are LNHDA and SQIVND (reference sequence). The CDR3 loop spans 15 amino acids. CDR3 amino acids: CASSRKGGPYNEQFF. The CDR3 DNA is TGTGCCAGTAGCCGTAAGGGAGGCCCCTACAATGAGCAGTTCTTC. The variable domain in full, completed from reference TRBV19 and TRBJ2-1, reads DGGITQSPKYLFRKEGQNVTLSCEQNLNHDAMYWYRQDPGQGLRLIYYSQIVNDFQKGDIAEGYSVSREKKESFPLTVTSAQKNPTAFYLCASSRKGGPYNEQFFGPGTRLTVL.

The rearrangement joins TRBV27 to TRBJ1-6; 9 bases line up with TRBD1. CDR3 length equals 15 residues. The germline CDR1 and CDR2 sequences are MNHEY and SMNVEV (reference sequence). V dropped 8 bases and J dropped 7; count of bases not matched to a gene: 9. Written as DNA, the CDR3 is TGTGCCAGCCGTTACCAGGGACAGGGAAATTCACCCCTCCACTTT. Protein product: CASRYQGQGNSPLHF.

V and J are TRBV5-1 and TRBJ2-1; 8 nucleotides agree with TRBD2. V gave up 8 bases and J gave up 1 base; unmatched junction bases: 5. This CDR3 is built from 14 residues. Per germline, CDR1 SGHRS and CDR2 YFSETQ. Here the CDR3 DNA reads TGCGCCAGTAAAGCGGGAGAATCCTACAATGAGCAGTTCTTC. Translating gives CASKAGESYNEQFF.

This clonotype was seen more than once but under ten times. The J gene is TRBJ1-5, the V gene TRBV6-2 or TRBV6-3; possibly TRBD1 for D (6 bases). From germline, CDR1 is MNHEY and CDR2 SVGEGT. The length of the CDR3 is 13 residues. Trimming removed 4 bases at V and 9 bases at J, with 13 bases between. In nucleotides, the CDR3 is TGTGCCAGCAGTTCGCCAACAGGGTGGCCCCAGCATTTT. Its translation is CASSSPTGWPQHF.

This clonotype occurred a few times. The J gene is TRBJ1-2, the V gene TRBV4-3; D is ambiguous. Germline lookup yields CDR1 LGHNA and CDR2 YSLEER. V was shortened by 0 bases and J by 8 bases, with 19 bases between the two germline ends. This CDR3 is built from 16 residues. The CDR3 DNA is TGCGCCAGCAGCCAAGAAAGTGGACCCTCCTTACGCGGCTACACCTTC. It translates to CASSQESGPSLRGYTF.

This clonotype was found a few times. The chain links TRBV7-9 to TRBJ1-4; TRBD1 is a possible D gene (6 bases). The CDR3 length is 15 residues. The germline V and J ends were trimmed by 6 bases and 7 bases, with 18 bases remaining between them. Per germline, CDR1 SEHNR and CDR2 FQNEAQ (reference sequence). This CDR3 reads CASRPAGGGSEKLFF. The CDR3 nucleotides read TGTGCCAGCAGACCCGCCGGAGGGGGAAGTGAAAAACTGTTTTTT.

The rearrangement links TRBV10-2 to TRBJ2-3; D gene ambiguous. This CDR3 is built from 14 residues. The V gene lost 8 bases and the J gene lost 5 bases, with 17 bases spanning the gap. CDR1 and CDR2 from the germline V gene are WSHSY and SAAADI. The CDR3 loop is CASSWGGTEDTQYF. The CDR3 region has the DNA TGCGCCAGCTCATGGGGTGGAACCGAAGATACGCAGTATTTT.

This clonotype came up many times. J is TRBJ2-7 and V is TRBV12-3 or TRBV12-4, with 14 bases lining up with TRBD2. With 3 bases clipped from V and 9 bases from J, the junction kept 7 bases outside the gene matches. The CDR3 length is 15 residues. The CDR3 spells CASSFATSGRAGQYF. The CDR3 DNA follows: TGTGCCAGCAGTTTCGCGACTAGCGGGAGGGCGGGGCAGTACTTC.

This clonotype was seen repeatedly, ten times or more. The chain carries TRBV7-2 and TRBJ2-5; 7 bases map to TRBD1. The length of the CDR3 is 18 residues. Germline CDR1 reads SGHTA; CDR2 reads FQGNSA. Losses at the gene ends were 0 bases for V and 1 base for J; bases not matched to a gene: 11. Here the CDR3 reads CASSLAAGGYRGQETQYF. The CDR3 nucleotides are TGTGCCAGCAGCTTAGCGGCAGGGGGTTATAGGGGCCAAGAGACCCAGTACTTC.

This clonotype was seen repeatedly, ten times or more. The chain recombines TRBV12-3 or TRBV12-4 with TRBJ1-1, with 8 bases lining up with TRBD1. V dropped 10 bases and J dropped 0; count of bases not matched to a gene: 19. There are 18 residues in the CDR3. As DNA, the CDR3 is TGTGCCACCGGCCGACAGGGGCCCGAGTGGACCATGAACACTGAAGCTTTCTTT. This translates into CATGRQGPEWTMNTEAFF.

Notes on this clonotype: An end of the junction does not agree with germline; a read error may underlie this. The V call is TRBV11-2, the J call TRBJ1-1; D is undetermined. Germline V gene sequence: CDR1 SGHAT, CDR2 FQNNGV. The CDR3 spans 15 residues. The CDR3: CASSPRGDMGTGAFF. CDR3 nucleotide sequence: TGTGCCAGCAGCCCGCGCGGGGATATGGGCACTGGAGCTTTCTTT.

J is TRBJ1-1 and V is TRBV5-1; a possible D gene is TRBD1 (6 bases). The V gene's germline CDR1 is SGHRS and CDR2 YFSETQ. CDR3 length equals 16 residues. V lost 3 bases and J 3 bases, leaving 18 bases between the germline ends. CDR3 nucleotide sequence: TGCGCCAGCAGCTCCACAGGGTCGGCGGGGGACACTGAAGCTTTCTTT. Its protein is CASSSTGSAGDTEAFF.

V gene TRBV2 combines with J gene TRBJ2-7; 7 bases fit TRBD2. CDR1 is SNHLY and CDR2 is FYNNEI in the germline V gene. The CDR3 spans 14 residues. The junction had 14 bases not matched to a gene; V was cut back by 8 bases and J by 7 bases. Here the CDR3 DNA reads TGTGCCAGCCTTGGGCGGGCAGGGAGGGAGGAGCAGTACTTC. Translation gives CASLGRAGREEQYF.